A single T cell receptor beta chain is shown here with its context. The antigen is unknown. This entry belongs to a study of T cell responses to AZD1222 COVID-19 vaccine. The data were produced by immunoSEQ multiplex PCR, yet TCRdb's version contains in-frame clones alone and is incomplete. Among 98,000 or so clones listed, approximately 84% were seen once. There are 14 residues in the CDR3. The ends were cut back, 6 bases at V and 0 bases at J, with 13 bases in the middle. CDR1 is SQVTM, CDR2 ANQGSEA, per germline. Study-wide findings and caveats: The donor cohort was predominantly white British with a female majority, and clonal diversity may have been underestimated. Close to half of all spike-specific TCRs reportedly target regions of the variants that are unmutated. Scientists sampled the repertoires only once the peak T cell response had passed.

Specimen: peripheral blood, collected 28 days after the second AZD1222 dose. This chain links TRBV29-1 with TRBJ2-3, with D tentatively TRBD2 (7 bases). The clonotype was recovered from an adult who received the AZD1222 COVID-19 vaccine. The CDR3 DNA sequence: TGCAGCGTCTCGGCGGGGGCTAGCACAGATACGCAGTATTTT. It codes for CSVSAGASTDTQYF.